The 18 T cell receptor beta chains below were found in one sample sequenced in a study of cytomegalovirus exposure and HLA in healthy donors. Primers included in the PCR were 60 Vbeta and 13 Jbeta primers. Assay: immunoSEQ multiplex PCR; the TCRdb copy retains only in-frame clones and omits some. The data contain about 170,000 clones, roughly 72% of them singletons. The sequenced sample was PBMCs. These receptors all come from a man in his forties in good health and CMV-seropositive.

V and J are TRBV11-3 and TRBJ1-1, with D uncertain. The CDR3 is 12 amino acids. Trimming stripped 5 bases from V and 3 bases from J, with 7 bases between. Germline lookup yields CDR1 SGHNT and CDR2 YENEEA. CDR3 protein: CASSRGDTEAFF. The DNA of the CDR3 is TGTGCCAGCAGCCGAGGAGACACTGAAGCTTTCTTT.

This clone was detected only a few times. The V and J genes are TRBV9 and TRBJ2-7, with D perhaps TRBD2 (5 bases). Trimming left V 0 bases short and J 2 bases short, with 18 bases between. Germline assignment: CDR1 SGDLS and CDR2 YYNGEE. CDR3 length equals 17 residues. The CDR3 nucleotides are TGTGCCAGCAGCGTAGCTGAAGGAGGAATCGGGACCTACGAGCAGTACTTC. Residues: CASSVAEGGIGTYEQYF.

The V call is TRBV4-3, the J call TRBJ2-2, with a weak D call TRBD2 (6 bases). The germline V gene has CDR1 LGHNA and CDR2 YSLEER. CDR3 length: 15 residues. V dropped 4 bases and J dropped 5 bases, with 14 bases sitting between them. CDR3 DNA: TGCGCCAGCAGCCCCCTAGCGAAAGGGACCGGGGAGCTGTTTTTT. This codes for CASSPLAKGTGELFF.

Written as DNA, the CDR3 is TGTGCCAGCAGCTATCAGGGTAATCAGCCCCAGCATTTT. Encoded protein: CASSYQGNQPQHF. This chain uses TRBV6-5 with TRBJ1-5, with D perhaps matching TRBD1 (5 bases). V was clipped by 6 bases and J by 4 bases, with 10 bases between them. The germline V gene encodes CDR1 MNHEY and CDR2 SVGAGI. The CDR3 has 13 residues.

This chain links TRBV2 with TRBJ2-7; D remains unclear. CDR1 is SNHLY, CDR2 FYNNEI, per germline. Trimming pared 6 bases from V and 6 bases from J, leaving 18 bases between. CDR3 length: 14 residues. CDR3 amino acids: CASSAIQTGSEQYF. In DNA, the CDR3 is TGTGCCAGCAGCGCGATTCAGACGGGTAGCGAGCAGTACTTC.

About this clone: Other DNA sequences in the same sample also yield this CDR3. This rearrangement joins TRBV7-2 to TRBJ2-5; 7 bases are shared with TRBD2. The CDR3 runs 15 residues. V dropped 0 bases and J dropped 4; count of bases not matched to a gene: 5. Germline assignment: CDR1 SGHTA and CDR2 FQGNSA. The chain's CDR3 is CASSLARTGGETQYF. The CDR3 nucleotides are TGTGCCAGCAGCTTAGCGAGGACGGGGGGAGAGACCCAGTACTTC. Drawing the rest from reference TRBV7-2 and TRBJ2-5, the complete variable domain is GAGVSQSPSNKVTEKGKDVELRCDPISGHTALYWYRQSLGQGLEFLIYFQGNSAPDKSGLPSDRFSAERTGGSVSTLTIQRTQQEDSAVYLCASSLARTGGETQYFGPGTRLLVL.

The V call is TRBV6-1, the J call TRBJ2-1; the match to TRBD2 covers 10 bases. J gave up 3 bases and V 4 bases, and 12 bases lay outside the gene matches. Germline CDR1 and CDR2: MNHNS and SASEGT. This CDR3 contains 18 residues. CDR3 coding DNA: TGTGCCAGCAGTGGGGTACTAGCGGGGCTTTTAAACTACAATGAGCAGTTCTTC. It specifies CASSGVLAGLLNYNEQFF.

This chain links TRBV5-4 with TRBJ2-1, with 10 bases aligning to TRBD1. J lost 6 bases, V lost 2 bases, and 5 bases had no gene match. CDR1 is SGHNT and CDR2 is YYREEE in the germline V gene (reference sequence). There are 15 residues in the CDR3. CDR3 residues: CASSFRQGARNEQFF. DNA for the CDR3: TGTGCCAGCAGCTTTCGACAGGGGGCGCGCAATGAGCAGTTCTTC.

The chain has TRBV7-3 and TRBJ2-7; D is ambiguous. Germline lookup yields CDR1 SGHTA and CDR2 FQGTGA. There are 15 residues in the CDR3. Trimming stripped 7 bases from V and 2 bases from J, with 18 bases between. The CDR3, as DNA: TGTGCCAGCACGAGTTCGGCAGGCCCGCCCTACGAGCAGTACTTC. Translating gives CASTSSAGPPYEQYF.

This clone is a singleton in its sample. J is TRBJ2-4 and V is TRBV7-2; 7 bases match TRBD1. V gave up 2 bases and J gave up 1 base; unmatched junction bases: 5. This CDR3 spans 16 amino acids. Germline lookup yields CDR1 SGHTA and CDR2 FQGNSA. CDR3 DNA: TGTGCCAGCAGCTTAACGACAGGGTGGGCCAAAAACATTCAGTACTTC. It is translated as CASSLTTGWAKNIQYF.

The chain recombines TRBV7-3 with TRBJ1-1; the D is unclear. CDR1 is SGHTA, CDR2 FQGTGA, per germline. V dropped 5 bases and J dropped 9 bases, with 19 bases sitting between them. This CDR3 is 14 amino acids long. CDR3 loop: CASSPGGGRPQAFF. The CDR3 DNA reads TGTGCCAGCAGCCCCGGTGGCGGTAGGCCCCAAGCTTTCTTT.

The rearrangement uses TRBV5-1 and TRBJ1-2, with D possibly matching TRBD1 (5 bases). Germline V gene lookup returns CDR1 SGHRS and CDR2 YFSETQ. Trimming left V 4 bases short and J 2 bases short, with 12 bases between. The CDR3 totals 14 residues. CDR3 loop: CASSLPTANYGYTF. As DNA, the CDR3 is TGCGCCAGCAGCCTCCCGACAGCCAACTATGGCTACACCTTC. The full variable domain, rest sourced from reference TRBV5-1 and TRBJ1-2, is KAGVTQTPRYLIKTRGQQVTLSCSPISGHRSVSWYQQTPGQGLQFLFEYFSETQRNKGNFPGRFSGRQFSNSRSEMNVSTLELGDSALYLCASSLPTANYGYTFGSGTRLTVV.

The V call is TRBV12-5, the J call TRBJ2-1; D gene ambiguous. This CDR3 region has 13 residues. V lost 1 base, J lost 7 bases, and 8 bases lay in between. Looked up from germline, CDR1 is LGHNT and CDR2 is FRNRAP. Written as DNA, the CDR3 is TGTGCTAGTGGTTTGGGCTCAGTTAATGAGCAGTTCTTC. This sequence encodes CASGLGSVNEQFF.

CDR3 coding DNA: TGTGCCAGCAGCGTAGGGAGGGGAGGGTACACTGAAGCTTTCTTT. It specifies CASSVGRGGYTEAFF. This sequence joins TRBV9 and TRBJ1-1; TRBD1 is a possible D gene (5 bases). Trimming pared 0 bases from V and 3 bases from J, leaving 12 bases between. This CDR3 is 15 amino acids long. The germline CDR1 and CDR2 sequences are SGDLS and YYNGEE.

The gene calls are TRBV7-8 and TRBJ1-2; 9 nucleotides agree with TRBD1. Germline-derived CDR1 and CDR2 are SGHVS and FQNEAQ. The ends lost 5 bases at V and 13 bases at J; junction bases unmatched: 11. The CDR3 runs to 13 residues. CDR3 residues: CASSDHRGRRATF. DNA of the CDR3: TGTGCCAGCAGCGACCACAGGGGGCGTAGGGCCACCTTC.

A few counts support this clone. CDR3 nucleotides: TGTGCCAGCAGCTTACTAGGTGCCAAAAACATTCAGTACTTC. This sequence encodes CASSLLGAKNIQYF. The chain carries TRBV7-9 and TRBJ2-4; no reliable D call. The length of the CDR3 is 14 residues. V shed 2 bases and J shed 1 base, with 6 bases lying between them. The germline V gene has CDR1 SEHNR and CDR2 FQNEAQ (reference sequence).

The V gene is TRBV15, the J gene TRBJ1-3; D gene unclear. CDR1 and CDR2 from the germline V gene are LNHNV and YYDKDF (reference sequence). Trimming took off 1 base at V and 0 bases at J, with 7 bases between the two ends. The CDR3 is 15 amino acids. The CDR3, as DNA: TGTGCCACCAGCAGAGGACTGACCTCTGGAAACACCATATATTTT. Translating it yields CATSRGLTSGNTIYF.

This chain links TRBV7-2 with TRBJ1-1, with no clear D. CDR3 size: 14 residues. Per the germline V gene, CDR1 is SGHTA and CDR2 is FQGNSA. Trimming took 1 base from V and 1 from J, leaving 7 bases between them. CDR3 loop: CASSLVRGNTEAFF. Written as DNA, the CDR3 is TGTGCCAGCAGCTTAGTTCGAGGGAACACTGAAGCTTTCTTT.